Below, 18 T cell receptor beta chains from the same sample are listed, as sequenced in a study of cytomegalovirus exposure and HLA in healthy donors. A multiplex PCR was run with 60 Vbeta primers and 13 Jbeta primers. This table comes from immunoSEQ multiplex PCR, and its TCRdb copy is limited to in-frame clones, with some not included. The table lists 85,000 to 100,000 clones, 79% of them singletons. Input material: PBMCs. These receptors originate from a male donor in good health and CMV-seropositive.

This clone came up once. This rearrangement joins TRBV30 to TRBJ2-7; D is ambiguous. The length of the CDR3 is 12 residues. Trimming cost V 7 bases and J 7 bases, with 17 bases left between them. Per germline, CDR1 GTSNPN and CDR2 SVGIG (reference sequence). CDR3 nucleotide sequence: TGTGCCTCGGGTCCTCTTACGAGGGAGCAGTACTTC. Its translation is CASGPLTREQYF.

This chain joins TRBV5-6 and TRBJ2-1, with D hard to call. The CDR3 has 11 amino acids. The germline V and J ends were trimmed by 6 bases and 4 bases, with 5 bases remaining between them. Germline V lookup: CDR1 SGHDT, CDR2 YYEEEE. CDR3 region: CASTLYNEQFF. The CDR3, as DNA: TGTGCCAGCACCCTTTACAATGAGCAGTTCTTC.

This chain joins TRBV29-1 and TRBJ2-1; possibly TRBD2 for D (7 bases). CDR3 size: 12 residues. V gave up 5 bases and J gave up 5 bases, with 10 bases separating them. Germline V gene lookup returns CDR1 SQVTM and CDR2 ANQGSEA. The CDR3 DNA is TGCAGCGTTAGGGGGGGGGACAATGAGCAGTTCTTC. Protein: CSVRGGDNEQFF.

The chain combines TRBV19 with TRBJ1-1, with D possibly being TRBD1 (5 bases). The germline V gene has CDR1 LNHDA and CDR2 SQIVND (reference sequence). The CDR3 extends over 14 amino acids. V was pared by 3 bases and J by 4 bases, with 12 bases between. In DNA form, the CDR3 reads TGTGCCAGTAGTATTACTCTGGGGGGCACTGAAGCTTTCTTT. The encoded protein is CASSITLGGTEAFF. The variable domain in full, completed from reference TRBV19 and TRBJ1-1, reads DGGITQSPKYLFRKEGQNVTLSCEQNLNHDAMYWYRQDPGQGLRLIYYSQIVNDFQKGDIAEGYSVSREKKESFPLTVTSAQKNPTAFYLCASSITLGGTEAFFGQGTRLTVV.

A word on this clone: Other DNA sequences in this sample translate to the same CDR3. The gene calls are TRBV30 and TRBJ1-5; D remains ambiguous. The CDR3 is 13 amino acids. V gave up 0 bases and J gave up 3 bases, with 6 bases separating them. Germline V CDR1 and CDR2: GTSNPN, SVGIG (reference sequence). CDR3 DNA sequence: TGTGCCTGGAGTGTATCGGTCAATCAGCCCCAGCATTTT. This translates into CAWSVSVNQPQHF.

The chain has TRBV29-1 and TRBJ1-2; 7 bases are a match to TRBD1. In germline, CDR1 is SQVTM, CDR2 ANQGSEA. After removal of 7 bases from V and 0 bases from J, the junction contained 5 bases not matched to a gene. This CDR3 comprises 13 residues. The DNA of the CDR3 is TGCAGCGCCCACAGGGGAACTAACTATGGCTACACCTTC. Amino acids: CSAHRGTNYGYTF.

J is TRBJ2-5 and V is TRBV6-5, with D uncertain. Per the germline V gene, CDR1 is MNHEY and CDR2 is SVGAGI. CDR3 length: 13 residues. The germline V and J ends were trimmed by 4 bases and 1 base, with 7 bases remaining between them. The CDR3 is CASSSTLQETQYF. The CDR3 region has the DNA TGTGCCAGCAGTTCTACCCTCCAAGAGACCCAGTACTTC.

This clone was found once. The chain links TRBV9 to TRBJ1-1, with 8 positions matching TRBD1. The CDR3 is 16 residues long. The germline V gene has CDR1 SGDLS and CDR2 YYNGEE. V lost 2 bases to trimming and J lost 1 base; unmatched junction nucleotides: 7. The CDR3: CASSVLRTGTNTEAFF. CDR3 DNA sequence: TGTGCCAGCAGCGTTTTACGGACAGGGACGAACACTGAAGCTTTCTTT.

This clone has just one count. The gene calls are TRBV5-4 and TRBJ1-4; 11 nucleotides line up with TRBD1. Trimming removed 4 bases from V and 0 bases from J; junction bases left unmatched: 5. The length of the CDR3 is 17 residues. Germline-derived CDR1 and CDR2 are SGHNT and YYREEE (reference sequence). DNA for the CDR3: TGTGCCAGCAGCCCGGGACAGGGGGTTGCAACTAATGAAAAACTGTTTTTT. It codes for CASSPGQGVATNEKLFF.

The chain uses TRBV7-9 and TRBJ2-6, with 8 bases lining up with TRBD2. CDR1 SEHNR and CDR2 FQNEAQ come from the germline V gene (reference sequence). The ends lost 5 bases at V and 3 bases at J; junction bases unmatched: 3. The CDR3 runs to 15 residues. CDR3 DNA: TGTGCCAGCAGCGGCGCGGGGGGTGGGGCCAACGTCCTGACTTTC. Amino acid sequence: CASSGAGGGANVLTF. Full variable domain (remainder filled in from reference TRBV7-9 and TRBJ2-6): DTGVSQNPRHKITKRGQNVTFRCDPISEHNRLYWYRQTLGQGPEFLTYFQNEAQLEKSRLLSDRFSAERPKGSFSTLEIQRTEQGDSAMYLCASSGAGGGANVLTFGAGSRLTVL.

CDR3 residues: CASSRDYPSSYNEQFF. The CDR3 bases are TGTGCCAGCAGCCGGGACTATCCGTCGTCTTACAATGAGCAGTTCTTC. This sequence joins TRBV14 and TRBJ2-1; 7 nucleotides agree with TRBD2. The CDR3 is 16 residues long. Germline-derived CDR1 and CDR2 are SGHDN and FVKESK. The J segment lost 4 bases and the V segment lost 4 bases, leaving 10 bases of the junction unmatched.

The chain carries TRBV9 and TRBJ2-5; tentative D call: TRBD1 (6 bases). Germline assignment: CDR1 SGDLS and CDR2 YYNGEE. V lost 2 bases and J 4 bases, leaving 15 bases between the germline ends. The CDR3 covers 15 residues. CDR3 in amino acids: CASSVDQGPTETQYF. The CDR3 DNA is TGTGCCAGCAGCGTGGACCAGGGGCCGACAGAGACCCAGTACTTC.

In its sample, this clone was seen a few times. The chain uses TRBV7-2 and TRBJ1-5; D not certain. CDR3 size: 15 residues. In germline, CDR1 is SGHTA, CDR2 FQGNSA. With 1 base removed from V and 1 base from J, the gap between germline ends came to 8 bases. In DNA, the CDR3 is TGTGCCAGCAGCTTAGAGAGCACCAGCAATCAGCCCCAGCATTTT. This translates into CASSLESTSNQPQHF.

The genes are TRBV30 and TRBJ2-5; TRBD2 matches 10 bases. Germline CDR1 reads GTSNPN; CDR2 reads SVGIG (reference sequence). This CDR3 comprises 15 residues. The J segment lost 4 bases and the V segment lost 0 bases, leaving 5 bases of the junction unmatched. CDR3 sequence: CAWSVQRGGPETQYF. The CDR3 region has the DNA TGTGCCTGGAGTGTTCAGCGGGGGGGCCCAGAGACCCAGTACTTC.

This clone has only one observation. This rearrangement joins TRBV19 to TRBJ1-5; no firm D call. The germline gives CDR1 LNHDA, CDR2 SQIVND (reference sequence). The CDR3 has 11 amino acids. The V gene lost 3 bases and the J gene lost 9 bases, with 6 bases spanning the gap. CDR3 coding DNA: TGTGCCAGTAGTATTCCGGGGCCCCAGCATTTT. This codes for CASSIPGPQHF.

The chain links TRBV6-5 to TRBJ1-1; perhaps TRBD1 as D (6 bases). The CDR3 covers 15 residues. Germline V gene data show CDR1 as MNHEY and CDR2 as SVGAGI. V lost 6 bases and J 1 base, leaving 15 bases between the germline ends. As DNA, the CDR3 is TGTGCCAGCAGCTTTTCGGGACATTCGAACACTGAAGCTTTCTTT. It is translated as CASSFSGHSNTEAFF.

This CDR3 is CASSPGGGRDTEAFF. DNA for the CDR3: TGCGCCAGCAGCCCGGGGGGGGGCCGGGACACTGAAGCTTTCTTT. The rearrangement joins TRBV5-1 to TRBJ1-1; possibly TRBD1 for D (6 bases). V gave up 4 bases and J gave up 3 bases, with 16 bases separating them. Germline V lookup: CDR1 SGHRS, CDR2 YFSETQ. The CDR3 loop spans 15 amino acids.

The chain employs TRBV6-5 and TRBJ1-5; 9 positions agree with TRBD1. V trimming: 5 bases; J trimming: 1 base; junction bases outside the gene matches: 3. CDR1 and CDR2 from the germline V gene are MNHEY and SVGAGI. CDR3 length equals 15 residues. The CDR3 DNA reads as TGTGCCAGCAGTCTCGACAGGGGGAGCAATCAGCCCCAGCATTTT. Translated: CASSLDRGSNQPQHF.